A selection of T cell receptor beta chains follows, all from one sample in a study of T cells in Graves' hyperthyroidism and ophthalmopathy. MiXCR was run by TCRdb on the multiplex PCR reads, yielding one entry per CDR3 protein. This table holds some 560,000 distinct CDR3 sequences, about a sixth found once. Specimen: blood. Every receptor here comes from a woman younger than 45 with Graves' hyperthyroidism. The CDR3 runs from the conserved cysteine through the conserved F or W. The D gene is left open where the match is weak. Clone size appears in some rows only: once, few, many, or a class for an expanded clone.

clone_size v_call d_call cdr3_aa
. TRBV6-5 . CASSYKGNEQFF
. TRBV28 . CASSFVGLRGQPQHF
once TRBV28 TRBD1 CASMLGGQGAYGYTF
. TRBV4-1 . CASSQVGLLTDTQYF
many TRBV6-1 . CASGGQLSYEQYF
many TRBV12-3/TRBV12-4 TRBD1 CASSTGGRGREQYF
. TRBV30 TRBD2 CAWSGLAGVRLKTDTQYF
few TRBV9 . CASSVGRTIVNEQFF
many TRBV7-2 TRBD2 CASSSGGGRFSYEQYF
. TRBV20-1 TRBD1 CSAKQGAGTGELFF
many TRBV6-2/TRBV6-3 . CASEGASGTYEQYF
. TRBV20-1 . CSAVRRAEAFF
. TRBV6-1 . CASNPDSNSPLHF
many TRBV20-1 . CSASPGVGEQFF
many TRBV6-6 . CASSYQGSLYEQYF
few TRBV10-3 . CAISQTGLNTGELFF
many TRBV28 . CASSLFAQETQYF
. TRBV27 TRBD1 CASGATGEGEQYF
many TRBV6-1 . CASGQGGEQFF
. TRBV19 TRBD1 CASSIRTGQNTGELFF
many TRBV30 . CAWSATSLSSEQYF
few TRBV27 . CASSVLDNTYEQYF
many TRBV12-3/TRBV12-4 TRBD1 CASSQTGGAREKLFF
many TRBV3-1 . CASSQRQGTSGNTIYF
many TRBV7-9 . CASSPRETTRTDTQYF
many TRBV6-2/TRBV6-3 . CASSQDTGDRLMNTEAFF
few TRBV27 . CASSDFSYNEQFF
many TRBV7-2 . CASSLGRGYSNQPQHF
many TRBV20-1 . CSAPYPRGAYEQYF
few TRBV2 TRBD2 CASSDQGLAAGELFF
few TRBV3-1 TRBD2 CASSQVSREAIGELFF
many TRBV6-1 . CASSQRDPQIGNYEQYF
many TRBV3-1 TRBD1 CASSQGTVSTGELFF
many TRBV20-1 . CSARDSLAQETQYF
. TRBV11-1 . CASSPRGSNTGNTIYF
many TRBV3-1 TRBD1 CASSGRGTYNEQFF